This TCR beta chain was obtained from a study of radiation and T cells in renal cell carcinoma. Time point given: blood 2 weeks post-SBRT. Specified treatment: 15 Gy SBRT to primary tumor, nephrectomy 4 weeks later. The CDR3 spans 16 residues. CDR1 and CDR2 from the germline V gene are SGHRS and YFSETQ. The ends were cut back, 1 base at V and 2 bases at J, with 13 bases in the middle. Here immunoSEQ multiplex PCR was the method, and the copy in TCRdb shows in-frame clones only, minus some. The repertoire holds about 150,000 clones, with 80% to 90% as singletons. The chain employs TRBV5-1 and TRBJ1-3; unclear D gene. The receptor was isolated from a woman aged 45-60 years with renal cell carcinoma. Sequencing was performed on blood, taken from a patient whose treatment included radiotherapy and nephrectomy. In DNA, the CDR3 is TGCGCCAGCAGCTTGAGCACACCTTTTCCTGGAAACACCATATATTTT. It codes for CASSLSTPFPGNTIYF.